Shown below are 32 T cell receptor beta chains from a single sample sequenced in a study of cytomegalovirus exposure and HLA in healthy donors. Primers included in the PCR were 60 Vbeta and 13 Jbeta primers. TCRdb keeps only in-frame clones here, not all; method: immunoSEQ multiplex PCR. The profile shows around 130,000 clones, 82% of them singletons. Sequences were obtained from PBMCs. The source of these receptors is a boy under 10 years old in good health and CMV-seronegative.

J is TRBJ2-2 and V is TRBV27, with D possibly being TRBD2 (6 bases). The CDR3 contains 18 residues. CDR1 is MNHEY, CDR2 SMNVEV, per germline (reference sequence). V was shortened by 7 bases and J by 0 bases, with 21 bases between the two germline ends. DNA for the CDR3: TGTGCCAGCACAAAACGCCAAGGGCGGGAACCGAACACCGGGGAGCTGTTTTTT. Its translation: CASTKRQGREPNTGELFF.

CDR3 sequence (DNA): TGTGCCAGCAGCCTGTTGGGACAGATCACCGGGGAGCTGTTTTTT. It is translated as CASSLLGQITGELFF. The chain combines TRBV7-9 with TRBJ2-2; 7 bases match TRBD1. Germline trimming cut 5 bases from V and 4 bases from J; bases unmatched to any gene: 7. This CDR3 spans 15 amino acids. From germline, CDR1 is SEHNR and CDR2 FQNEAQ (reference sequence).

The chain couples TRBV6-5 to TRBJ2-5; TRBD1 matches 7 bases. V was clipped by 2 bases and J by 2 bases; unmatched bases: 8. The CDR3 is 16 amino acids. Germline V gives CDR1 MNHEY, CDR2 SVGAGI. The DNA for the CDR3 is TGTGCCAGCAGTTACCTCACGGGACAGCCACAAGAGACCCAGTACTTC. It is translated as CASSYLTGQPQETQYF.

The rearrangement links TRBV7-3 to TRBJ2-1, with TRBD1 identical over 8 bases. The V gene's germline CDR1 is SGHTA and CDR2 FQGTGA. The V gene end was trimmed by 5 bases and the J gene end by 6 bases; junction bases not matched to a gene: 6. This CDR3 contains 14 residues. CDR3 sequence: CASSLGTGANEQFF. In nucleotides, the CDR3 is TGTGCCAGCAGCCTAGGGACAGGAGCCAATGAGCAGTTCTTC.

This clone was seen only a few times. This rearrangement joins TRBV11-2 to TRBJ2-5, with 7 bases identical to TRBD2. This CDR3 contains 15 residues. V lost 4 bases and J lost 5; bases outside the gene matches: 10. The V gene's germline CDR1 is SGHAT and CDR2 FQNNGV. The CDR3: CASSSTSRTSETQYF. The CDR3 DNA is TGTGCCAGCAGCTCGACTAGCCGGACAAGTGAGACCCAGTACTTC.

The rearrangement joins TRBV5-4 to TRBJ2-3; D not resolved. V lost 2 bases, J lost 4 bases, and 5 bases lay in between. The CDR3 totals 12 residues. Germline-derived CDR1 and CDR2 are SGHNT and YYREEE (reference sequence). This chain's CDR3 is CASSFIADTQYF. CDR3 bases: TGTGCCAGCAGCTTCATAGCAGATACGCAGTATTTT.

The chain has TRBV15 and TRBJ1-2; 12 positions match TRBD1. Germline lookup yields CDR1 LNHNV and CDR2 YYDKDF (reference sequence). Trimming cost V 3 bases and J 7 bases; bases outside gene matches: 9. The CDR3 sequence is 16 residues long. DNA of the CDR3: TGTGCCACCAGCAGGGTCCCGGGACAGGGGGCGGTTGGCTACACCTTC. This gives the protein CATSRVPGQGAVGYTF.

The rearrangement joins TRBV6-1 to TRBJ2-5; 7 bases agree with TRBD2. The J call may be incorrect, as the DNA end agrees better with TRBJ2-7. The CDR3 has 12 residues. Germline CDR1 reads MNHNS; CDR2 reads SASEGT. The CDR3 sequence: CASSTRGNEQYF. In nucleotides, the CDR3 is TGTGCCAGCAGCACGCGGGGGAACGAGCAGTACTTC.

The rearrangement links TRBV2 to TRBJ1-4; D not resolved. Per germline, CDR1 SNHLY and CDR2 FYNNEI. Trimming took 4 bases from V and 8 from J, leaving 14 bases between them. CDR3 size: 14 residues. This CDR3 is CASSVASGWEKLFF. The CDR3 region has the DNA TGTGCCAGCAGTGTAGCCTCCGGTTGGGAAAAACTGTTTTTT.

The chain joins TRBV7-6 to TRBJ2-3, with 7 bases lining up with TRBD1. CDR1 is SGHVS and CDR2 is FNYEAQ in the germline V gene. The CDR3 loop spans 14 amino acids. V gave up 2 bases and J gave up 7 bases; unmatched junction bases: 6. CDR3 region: CASSLRGRLNTQYF. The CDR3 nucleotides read TGTGCCAGCAGCTTAAGGGGGCGGCTGAATACGCAGTATTTT.

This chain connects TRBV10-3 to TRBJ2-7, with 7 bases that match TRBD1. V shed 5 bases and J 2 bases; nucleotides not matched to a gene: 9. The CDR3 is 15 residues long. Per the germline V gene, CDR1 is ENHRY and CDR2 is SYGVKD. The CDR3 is CAISFGTVEAYEQYF. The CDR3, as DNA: TGTGCCATCAGTTTTGGGACAGTCGAGGCCTACGAGCAGTACTTC.

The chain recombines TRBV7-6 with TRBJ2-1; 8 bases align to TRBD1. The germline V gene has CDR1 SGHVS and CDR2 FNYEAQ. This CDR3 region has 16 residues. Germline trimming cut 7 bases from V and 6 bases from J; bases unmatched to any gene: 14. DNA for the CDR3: TGTGCCAGCAACCAAAAGGGGCAGGGGGCATTCAATGAGCAGTTCTTC. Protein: CASNQKGQGAFNEQFF.

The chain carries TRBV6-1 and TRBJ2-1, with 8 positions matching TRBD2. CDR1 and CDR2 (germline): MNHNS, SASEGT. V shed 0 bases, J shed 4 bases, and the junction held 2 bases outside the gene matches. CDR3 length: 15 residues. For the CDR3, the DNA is TGTGCCAGCAGTGAAGCAACTAGCGGTTACAATGAGCAGTTCTTC. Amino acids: CASSEATSGYNEQFF.

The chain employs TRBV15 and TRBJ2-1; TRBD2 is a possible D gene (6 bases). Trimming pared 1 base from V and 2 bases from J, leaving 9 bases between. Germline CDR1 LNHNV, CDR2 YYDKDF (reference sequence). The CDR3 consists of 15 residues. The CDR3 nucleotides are TGTGCCACCAGCAGAGGCGGGATTACCTACAATGAGCAGTTCTTC. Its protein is CATSRGGITYNEQFF.

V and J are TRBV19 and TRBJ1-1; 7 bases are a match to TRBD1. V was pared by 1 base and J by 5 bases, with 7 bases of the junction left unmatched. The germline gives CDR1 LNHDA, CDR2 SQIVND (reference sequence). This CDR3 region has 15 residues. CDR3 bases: TGTGCCAGTAGTATAGCAAGGGGGCGGGGTACTGAAGCTTTCTTT. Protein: CASSIARGRGTEAFF.

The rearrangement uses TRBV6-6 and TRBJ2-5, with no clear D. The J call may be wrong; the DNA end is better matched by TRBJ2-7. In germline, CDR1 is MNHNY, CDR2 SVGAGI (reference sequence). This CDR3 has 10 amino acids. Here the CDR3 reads CASGLYEQYF. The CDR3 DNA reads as TGTGCCAGCGGGCTCTACGAGCAGTACTTC.

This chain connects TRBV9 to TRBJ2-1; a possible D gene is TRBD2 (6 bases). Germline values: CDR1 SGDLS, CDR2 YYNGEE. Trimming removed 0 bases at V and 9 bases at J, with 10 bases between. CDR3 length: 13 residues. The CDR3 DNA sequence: TGTGCCAGCAGCGTAGGCGTCGGGGGTGAGCAGTTCTTC. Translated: CASSVGVGGEQFF.

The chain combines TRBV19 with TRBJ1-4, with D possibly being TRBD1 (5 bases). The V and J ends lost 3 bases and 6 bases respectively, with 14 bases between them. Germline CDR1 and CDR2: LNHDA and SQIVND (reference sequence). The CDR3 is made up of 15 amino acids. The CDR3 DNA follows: TGTGCCAGTAGTATCGGAGGGACCTGGTATGAAAAACTGTTTTTT. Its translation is CASSIGGTWYEKLFF. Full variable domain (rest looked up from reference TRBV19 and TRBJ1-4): DGGITQSPKYLFRKEGQNVTLSCEQNLNHDAMYWYRQDPGQGLRLIYYSQIVNDFQKGDIAEGYSVSREKKESFPLTVTSAQKNPTAFYLCASSIGGTWYEKLFFGSGTQLSVL.

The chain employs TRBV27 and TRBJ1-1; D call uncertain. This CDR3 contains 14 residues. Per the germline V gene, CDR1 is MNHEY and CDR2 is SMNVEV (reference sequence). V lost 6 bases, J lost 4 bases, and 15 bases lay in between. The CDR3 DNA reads TGTGCCAGCAGAAGACACCTAAACCCCACTGAAGCTTTCTTT. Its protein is CASRRHLNPTEAFF.

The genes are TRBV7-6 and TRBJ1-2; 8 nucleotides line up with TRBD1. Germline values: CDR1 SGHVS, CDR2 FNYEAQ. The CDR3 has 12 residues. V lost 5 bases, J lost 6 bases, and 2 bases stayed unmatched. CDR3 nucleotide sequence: TGTGCCAGCAGCCAGGGGGCGGATGGCTACACCTTC. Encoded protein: CASSQGADGYTF.

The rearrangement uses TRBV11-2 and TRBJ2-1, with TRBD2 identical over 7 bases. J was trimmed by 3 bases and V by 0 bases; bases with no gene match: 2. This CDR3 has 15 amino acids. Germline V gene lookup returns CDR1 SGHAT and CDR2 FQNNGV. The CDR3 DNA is TGTGCCAGCAGCTTAGACGGGAGGCTCTACAATGAGCAGTTCTTC. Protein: CASSLDGRLYNEQFF.

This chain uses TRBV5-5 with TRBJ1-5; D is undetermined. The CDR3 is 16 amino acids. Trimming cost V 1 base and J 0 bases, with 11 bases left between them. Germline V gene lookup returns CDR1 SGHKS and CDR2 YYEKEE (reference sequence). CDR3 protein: CASSLSSEYSNQPQHF. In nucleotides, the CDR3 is TGTGCCAGCAGCTTGAGTAGCGAGTATAGCAATCAGCCCCAGCATTTT. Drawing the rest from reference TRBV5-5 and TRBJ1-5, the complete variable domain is DAGVTQSPTHLIKTRGQQVTLRCSPISGHKSVSWYQQVLGQGPQFIFQYYEKEERGRGNFPDRFSARQFPNYSSELNVNALLLGDSALYLCASSLSSEYSNQPQHFGDGTRLSIL.

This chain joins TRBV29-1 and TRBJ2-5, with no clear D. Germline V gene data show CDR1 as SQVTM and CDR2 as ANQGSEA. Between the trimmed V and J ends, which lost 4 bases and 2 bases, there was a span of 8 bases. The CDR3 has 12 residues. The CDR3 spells CSVGGRQETQYF. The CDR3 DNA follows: TGCAGCGTTGGAGGCAGACAAGAGACCCAGTACTTC.

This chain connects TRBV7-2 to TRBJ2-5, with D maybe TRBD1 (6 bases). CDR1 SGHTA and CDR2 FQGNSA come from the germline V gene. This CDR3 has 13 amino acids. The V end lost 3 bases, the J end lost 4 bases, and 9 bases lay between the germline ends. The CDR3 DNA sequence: TGTGCCAGCAGCTTCAGGGGCTCAGAGACCCAGTACTTC. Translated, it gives CASSFRGSETQYF.

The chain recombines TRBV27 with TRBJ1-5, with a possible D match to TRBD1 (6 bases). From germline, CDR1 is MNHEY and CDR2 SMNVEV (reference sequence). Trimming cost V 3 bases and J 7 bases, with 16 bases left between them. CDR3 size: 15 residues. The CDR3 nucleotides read TGTGCCAGCAGTTTTGCTGGGGGCGCCCGGCAGCCCCAGCATTTT. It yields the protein CASSFAGGARQPQHF.

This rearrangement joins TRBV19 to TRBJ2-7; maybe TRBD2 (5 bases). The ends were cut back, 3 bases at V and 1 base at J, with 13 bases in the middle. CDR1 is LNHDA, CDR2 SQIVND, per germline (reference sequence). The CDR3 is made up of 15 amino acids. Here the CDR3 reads CASSMGEVGSYEQYF. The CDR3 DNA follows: TGTGCCAGTAGTATGGGAGAGGTGGGTTCCTACGAGCAGTACTTC.

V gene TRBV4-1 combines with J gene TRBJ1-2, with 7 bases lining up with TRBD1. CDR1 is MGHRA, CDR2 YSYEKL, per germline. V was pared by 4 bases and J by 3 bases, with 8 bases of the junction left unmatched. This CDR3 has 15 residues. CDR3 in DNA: TGCGCCAGCAGCCCAAGACAGGGTGGAGACTATGGCTACACCTTC. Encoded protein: CASSPRQGGDYGYTF.

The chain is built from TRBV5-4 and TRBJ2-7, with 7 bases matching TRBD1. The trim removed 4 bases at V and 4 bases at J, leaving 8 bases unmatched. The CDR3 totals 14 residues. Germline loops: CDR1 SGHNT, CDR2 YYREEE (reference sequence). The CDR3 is CASSTSTGMYEQYF. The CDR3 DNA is TGTGCCAGCAGCACCTCGACAGGGATGTACGAGCAGTACTTC.

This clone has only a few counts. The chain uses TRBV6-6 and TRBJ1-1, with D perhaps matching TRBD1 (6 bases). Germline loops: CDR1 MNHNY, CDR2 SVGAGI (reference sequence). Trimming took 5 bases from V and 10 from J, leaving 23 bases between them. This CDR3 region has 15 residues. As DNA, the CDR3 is TGTGCCAGCAGTCTAGGGGCGGACAGTACGTTTGGAGCTTTCTTT. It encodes CASSLGADSTFGAFF.

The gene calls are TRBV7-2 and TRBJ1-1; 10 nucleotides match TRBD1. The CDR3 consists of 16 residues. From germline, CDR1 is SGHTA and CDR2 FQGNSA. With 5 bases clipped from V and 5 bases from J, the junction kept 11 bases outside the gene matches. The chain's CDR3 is CASSTYLTGGGTEAFF. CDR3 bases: TGTGCCAGCAGCACATACTTGACAGGGGGCGGAACTGAAGCTTTCTTT.

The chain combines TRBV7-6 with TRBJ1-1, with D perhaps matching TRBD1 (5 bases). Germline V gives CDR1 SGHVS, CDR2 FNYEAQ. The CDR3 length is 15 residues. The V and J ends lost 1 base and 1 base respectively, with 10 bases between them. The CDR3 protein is CASSLEAGPNTEAFF. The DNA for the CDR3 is TGTGCCAGCAGCTTAGAGGCAGGGCCGAACACTGAAGCTTTCTTT.

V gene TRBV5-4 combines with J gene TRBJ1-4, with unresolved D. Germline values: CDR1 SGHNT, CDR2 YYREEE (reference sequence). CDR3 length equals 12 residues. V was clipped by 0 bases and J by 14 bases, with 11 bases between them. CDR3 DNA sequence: TGTGCCAGCAGCTTGGACGCAGGTGGGCTGTTTTTT. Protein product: CASSLDAGGLFF.